This TCR beta chain comes out of a study of CD8+CD57+ T cells in acquired aplastic anemia. Study in general: Where healthy donors were concerned, CD4+ cells averaged approximately 11 million reads.

Details on this clonotype: The antigen is unknown.

The TCR beta profiling, which covered VDJ combination and CDR3 sequence, was carried out using genomic DNA as the template. One entry per CDR3 protein results from TCRdb running MiXCR on the reads. The sample has some 130,000 distinct CDR3 sequences; around 50% are singletons. Whole-study findings and limits: Patients and controls had in common twenty-nine CD8+ CDR3 sequences.

The receptor's source is a human donor in good health, serving as a control. Sequencing was performed on sorted CD4+, CD8+, or CD8+CD57+ T cells (not recorded which) from PBMCs.

CDR3 DNA: TGTGCCAGCAGCTATGGGACTAGCACAGATACGCAGTATTTT. The encoded protein is CASSYGTSTDTQYF. The rearrangement joins TRBV7-2 to TRBJ2-3, with a weak D call TRBD2 (6 bases). Per the germline V gene, CDR1 is SGHTA and CDR2 is FQGNSA. This CDR3 comprises 14 residues. V was shortened by 4 bases and J by 0 bases, with 8 bases between the two germline ends.